The clone carrying this T cell receptor (beta chain) appeared a few times. Antigen: not known. The data were taken from a study of response to subunit inactivated influenza vaccine. Study-level findings and limits: Authors suggested seasonal influenza vaccinations each recruit few new T cells.

V was clipped by 1 base and J by 0 bases, with 7 bases between them. The CDR3 sequence is 14 residues long. CDR1 MGHDK and CDR2 SYGVNS come from the germline V gene. TCRdb re-called the RT-PCR reads through MiXCR, storing one row per CDR3 protein. The sample includes approximately 530,000 distinct CDR3 sequences, 7.6% of them seen just once. The rearrangement uses TRBV25-1 and TRBJ2-7; D call uncertain. The sample was PBMCs from blood, taken about 24 months after vaccination. This TCR was sampled from a man aged 50 to 69 who received an inactivated influenza vaccine. The DNA of the CDR3 is TGTGCCAGCAGTGAATGGACGGACTCCTACGAGCAGTACTTC. This gives the protein CASSEWTDSYEQYF.